This TCR beta chain was identified during a study of OX40 agonist ivuxolimab in advanced cancers. As for the study in general: The group had a mean age of roughly 56 years, ranged from roughly 20 to 79, and was 80% to 90% male. Three patients, one with hepatocellular carcinoma and two with cutaneous melanoma, achieved partial responses.

Enrollment shut out patients with autoimmune disease history or systemic immunosuppression. J gave up 5 bases and V 4 bases, and 6 bases lay outside the gene matches. The CDR3 runs to 16 residues. CDR1 is SGDLS, CDR2 YYNGEE, per germline. The repertoire was sequenced with immunoSEQ multiplex PCR; TCRdb's copy has only in-frame clones and lacks some. The sample includes 65,000 or so clones, about nine tenths seen only once; the top ten take around 2.8%. The chain recombines TRBV9 with TRBJ2-1; 13 bases are a match to TRBD2. The specimen was CD4+ or CD8+ T cells sorted from blood, collected in a trial of the OX40 agonist ivuxolimab. The sequence was collected from an adult with an advanced solid tumor such as melanoma, head and neck, liver or kidney cancer. The CDR3 here is CASSRYGLAGDNEQFF. The CDR3, as DNA: TGTGCCAGCAGCAGATACGGACTAGCGGGGGACAATGAGCAGTTCTTC.